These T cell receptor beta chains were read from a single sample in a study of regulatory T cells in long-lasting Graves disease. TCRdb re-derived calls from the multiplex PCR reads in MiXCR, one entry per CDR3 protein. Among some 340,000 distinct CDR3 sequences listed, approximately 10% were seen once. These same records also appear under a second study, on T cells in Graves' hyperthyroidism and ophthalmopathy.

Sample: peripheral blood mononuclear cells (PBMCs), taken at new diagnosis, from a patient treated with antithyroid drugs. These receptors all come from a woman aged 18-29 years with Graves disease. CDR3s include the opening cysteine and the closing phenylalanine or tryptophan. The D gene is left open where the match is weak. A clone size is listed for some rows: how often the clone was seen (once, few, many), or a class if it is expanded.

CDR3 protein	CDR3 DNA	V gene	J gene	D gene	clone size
CASSPRLHTKGNEQFF	TGTGCCAGCAGCCCCCGACTCCACACGAAGGGGAATGAGCAGTTCTTC	TRBV4-2	TRBJ2-1	-	-
CASSQGVPLAYEQYF	TGCGCCAGCAGCCAAGGGGTCCCTTTGGCCTACGAGCAGTACTTC	TRBV4-3	TRBJ2-7	-	-
CASSLNPGTSGGIVVGELFF	TGTGCCAGCAGTTTAAACCCCGGGACTAGCGGGGGGATAGTTGTCGGGGAGCTGTTTTTT	TRBV6-9	TRBJ2-2	TRBD2	few
CASSPKGTRLDEKLFF	TGTGCCAGCTCACCAAAGGGGACAAGGCTTGATGAAAAACTGTTTTTT	TRBV18	TRBJ1-4	-	many
CASSLTSPPVEAFF	TGTGCCAGCAGCTTGACGTCCCCGCCAGTTGAAGCTTTCTTT	TRBV5-4	TRBJ1-1	-	few
CASSIARGNQHF	TGTGCCAGTAGTATTGCCCGGGGAAACCAGCATTTT	TRBV19	TRBJ1-5	-	-
CASRALWQLNTEAFF	TGTGCCAGCAGGGCCCTATGGCAGCTGAACACTGAAGCTTTCTTT	TRBV28	TRBJ1-1	-	many
CASSPLEDRRPIQGYEQYF	TGCGCCAGCAGCCCCCTGGAGGACAGGCGCCCCATCCAGGGGTACGAGCAGTACTTC	TRBV4-1	TRBJ2-7	TRBD1	-
CASSQRTEMNTEAFF	TGCGCCAGCAGCCAGAGGACAGAAATGAACACTGAAGCTTTCTTT	TRBV4-3	TRBJ1-1	-	few
CASSLEREATNEKLFF	TGTGCCAGTAGCCTCGAGAGGGAAGCAACTAATGAAAAACTGTTTTTT	TRBV19	TRBJ1-4	-	once
CASSFRPILAAFSYGQYF	TGTGCCAGCAGTTTCCGACCCATCCTAGCGGCGTTCTCCTACGGGCAGTACTTC	TRBV27	TRBJ2-7	TRBD2	-
CASSPALVYEQYF	TGTGCCAGCAGCCCGGCCTTGGTCTACGAGCAGTACTTC	TRBV6-1	TRBJ2-7	-	many
CSVSVNTEAFF	TGCAGCGTTTCGGTGAACACTGAAGCTTTCTTT	TRBV29-1	TRBJ1-1	-	many
CASSLSPGGLETQYF	TGTGCCAGCAGTTTATCCCCAGGGGGCTTGGAGACCCAGTACTTC	TRBV27	TRBJ2-5	TRBD1	few
CSARGGWEAFF	TGCAGTGCCCGAGGGGGATGGGAAGCTTTCTTT	TRBV20-1	TRBJ1-1	-	-
CASSLDPTDTEAFF	TGTGCCAGCAGCTTAGATCCTACGGACACTGAAGCTTTCTTT	TRBV7-8	TRBJ1-1	-	-
CASSSPGPGEQFF	TGTGCCAGCAGCTCGCCAGGTCCCGGTGAGCAGTTCTTC	TRBV7-6	TRBJ2-1	-	many
CASAGSEGSNQPQHF	TGTGCCAGCGCGGGATCCGAGGGGAGCAATCAGCCCCAGCATTTT	TRBV7-8	TRBJ1-5	-	-
CASRLGTYYEQYF	TGTGCCAGCAGACTCGGGACTTACTACGAGCAGTACTTC	TRBV25-1	TRBJ2-7	-	many
CASSVRLAGNTIYF	TGTGCCAGCAGTGTCCGGCTTGCTGGAAACACCATATATTTT	TRBV2	TRBJ1-3	-	many
CASSLFGDRVYNEQFF	TGTGCCAGCAGTTTATTCGGCGACAGGGTCTACAATGAGCAGTTCTTC	TRBV28	TRBJ2-1	TRBD1	many
CASSDRERRNTEAFF	TGCGCCAGCAGTGACAGGGAGAGGAGGAACACTGAAGCTTTCTTT	TRBV5-1	TRBJ1-1	TRBD1	few
CASKTGTGAFYGYTF	TGTGCCAGCAAAACCGGGACAGGCGCCTTCTATGGCTACACCTTC	TRBV6-1	TRBJ1-2	TRBD1	-
CASSPDRGSTDTQYF	TGTGCCAGCAGCCCGGACAGGGGTAGCACAGATACGCAGTATTTT	TRBV3-1	TRBJ2-3	TRBD1	-
CARTASGSYGYTF	TGTGCCAGGACGGCCTCGGGGAGCTATGGCTACACCTTC	TRBV2	TRBJ1-2	-	many
CASSLSSSGAEKLFF	TGTGCCAGCAGTTTATCGAGTTCCGGGGCTGAAAAACTGTTTTTT	TRBV12-3/TRBV12-4	TRBJ1-4	-	many
CASRPRASMNTEAFF	TGTGCCAGCAGACCCCGGGCAAGTATGAACACTGAAGCTTTCTTT	TRBV7-9	TRBJ1-1	-	many
CASSLDQDSTGKLFF	TGTGCCAGCAGCTTAGATCAGGACTCCACGGGAAAACTGTTTTTT	TRBV11-2	TRBJ1-4	-	many
CASSYDSYRELQETQYF	TGTGCCAGCAGCTATGATAGTTACAGGGAACTTCAAGAGACCCAGTACTTC	TRBV11-2	TRBJ2-5	-	many
CASSDPTGPGKNEQFF	TGTGCCAGCAGTGACCCGACAGGGCCCGGGAAAAATGAGCAGTTCTTC	TRBV27	TRBJ2-1	TRBD1	many
CASSRLPGQSTDTQYF	TGTGCCAGCAGCCGCCTACCGGGACAGAGCACAGATACGCAGTATTTT	TRBV7-6	TRBJ2-3	TRBD1	-
CASSESEGGIIRYNNSPLHF	TGTGCCAGCAGTGAGTCGGAGGGAGGGATCATTCGATATAATAATTCACCCCTCCACTTT	TRBV2	TRBJ1-6	-	many
CSARGDRGSSYNSPLHF	TGCAGTGCTAGAGGGGACAGGGGGAGCTCCTATAATTCACCCCTCCACTTT	TRBV20-1	TRBJ1-6	TRBD1	many
CASSPSSLAEAKNIQYF	TGTGCCAGCAGCCCCTCTTCCTTAGCGGAAGCCAAAAACATTCAGTACTTC	TRBV14	TRBJ2-4	-	many
CASSPWGGGSGANVLTF	TGTGCCAGCAGCCCCTGGGGAGGGGGATCTGGGGCCAACGTCCTGACTTTC	TRBV3-1	TRBJ2-6	-	few
CASSLRTVGTLIPYEQYF	TGTGCCAGCAGTTTACGCACTGTAGGGACCTTAATACCTTACGAGCAGTACTTC	TRBV28	TRBJ2-7	-	many
CASSLVQGRYF	TGTGCCAGCAGCTTAGTCCAGGGTCGGTATTTT	TRBV7-9	TRBJ2-3	-	few
CASNSGAEGYTF	TGTGCCAGCAATTCCGGGGCCGAAGGCTACACCTTC	TRBV12-3/TRBV12-4	TRBJ1-2	-	many
CAWRNRGRIHYNEQFF	TGTGCCTGGAGGAACAGGGGGCGGATCCACTACAATGAGCAGTTCTTC	TRBV30	TRBJ2-1	TRBD1	-
CASSRGRGFETQYF	TGTGCCAGCAGCCGAGGCCGGGGGTTTGAGACCCAGTACTTC	TRBV7-2	TRBJ2-5	-	many
CASSLHWNTEAFF	TGTGCCAGCAGCTTACATTGGAACACTGAAGCTTTCTTT	TRBV11-2	TRBJ1-1	-	many
CSASIQLSYEQYF	TGCAGTGCTAGTATACAGTTGTCCTACGAGCAGTACTTC	TRBV20-1	TRBJ2-7	-	many
CSVDRALGGNTIYF	TGCAGCGTTGATCGGGCATTAGGTGGAAACACCATATATTTT	TRBV29-1	TRBJ1-3	-	many
CASSASNSPLHF	TGCGCCAGCAGCGCGAGTAATTCACCCCTCCACTTT	TRBV4-3	TRBJ1-6	-	few
CSAMLPGPGFGTGELFF	TGCAGTGCTATGCTTCCCGGACCGGGGTTTGGCACCGGGGAGCTGTTTTTT	TRBV20-1	TRBJ2-2	-	many
CASSVLGSTDTQYF	TGTGCCAGCAGTGTGTTAGGGAGCACAGATACGCAGTATTTT	TRBV2	TRBJ2-3	-	-
CASSFLQQGAGPHQPQHF	TGTGCCAGCAGTTTCCTACAGCAGGGCGCGGGACCCCATCAGCCCCAGCATTTT	TRBV6-5	TRBJ1-5	-	many
CSASRGLSSYNSPLHF	TGCAGTGCTTCCCGGGGCCTGAGCTCCTATAATTCACCCCTCCACTTT	TRBV20-1	TRBJ1-6	-	many
CASSPPWEVGELFF	TGTGCCAGCAGTCCCCCGTGGGAGGTCGGGGAGCTGTTTTTT	TRBV28	TRBJ2-2	-	many
CASSLSPEYNEQFF	TGTGCCAGCAGCTTGTCGCCTGAATACAATGAGCAGTTCTTC	TRBV11-2	TRBJ2-1	-	many
CASSPSLRGGYTF	TGTGCCAGCAGTCCATCCCTAAGGGGTGGCTACACCTTC	TRBV27	TRBJ1-2	-	many
CASSPNTPRDPPYNEQFF	TGTGCCAGCAGTCCCAACACACCCCGGGACCCCCCCTACAATGAGCAGTTCTTC	TRBV6-2/TRBV6-3	TRBJ2-1	-	-